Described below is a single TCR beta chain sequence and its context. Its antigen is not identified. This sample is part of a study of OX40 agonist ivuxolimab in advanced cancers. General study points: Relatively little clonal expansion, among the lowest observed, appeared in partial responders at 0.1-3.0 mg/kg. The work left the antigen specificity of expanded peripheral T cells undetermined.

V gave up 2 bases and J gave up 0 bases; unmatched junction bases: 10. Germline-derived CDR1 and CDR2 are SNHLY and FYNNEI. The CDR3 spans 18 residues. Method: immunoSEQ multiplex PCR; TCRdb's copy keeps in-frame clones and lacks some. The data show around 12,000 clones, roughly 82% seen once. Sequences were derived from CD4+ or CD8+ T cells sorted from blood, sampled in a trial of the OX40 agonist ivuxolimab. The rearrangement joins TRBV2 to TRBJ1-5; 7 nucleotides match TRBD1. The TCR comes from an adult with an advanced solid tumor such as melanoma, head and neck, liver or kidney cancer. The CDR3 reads CASSERDSRIYSNQPQHF. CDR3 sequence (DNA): TGTGCCAGCAGTGAACGGGACAGTAGGATCTATAGCAATCAGCCCCAGCATTTT.